This entry lists 26 T cell receptor beta chains sequenced from one sample in a study of Ad26.COV2.S vaccination and SARS-CoV-2 variants. Treatment here: over 15 received Ad26.COV2.S at low or high dose, single or two shots; several received placebo; per-sample allocation not given. Sampling took place 63 days after the first vaccine or placebo injection. Here immunoSEQ multiplex PCR was the method, and the copy in TCRdb shows in-frame clones only, minus some. The sample yields roughly 700,000 clones, about 89% seen once. The material sequenced was peripheral blood, taken in a trial of Ad26.COV2.S vaccine versus placebo. These TCRs come from a person between 18 and 65 years old who received the Ad26.COV2.S COVID-19 vaccine or a placebo.

The chain joins TRBV7-9 to TRBJ2-3, with 12 bases lining up with TRBD2. The CDR3 consists of 15 residues. Germline values: CDR1 SEHNR, CDR2 FQNEAQ (reference sequence). Unmatched junction bases numbered 4, after V lost 5 bases and J lost 4 bases. CDR3 coding DNA: TGTGCCAGCAGCCCTAGCGGGGGGGGCGCAGATACGCAGTATTTT. The encoded protein is CASSPSGGGADTQYF.

CDR3 coding DNA: TGCGCCAGCAGCCAAGTTCGTGGAGTCCCTAATTCACCCCTCCACTTT. This gives the protein CASSQVRGVPNSPLHF. The chain uses TRBV4-3 and TRBJ1-6; D is undetermined. V shed 1 base and J shed 6 bases, with 13 bases lying between them. The CDR3 extends over 16 amino acids. Germline V lookup: CDR1 LGHNA, CDR2 YSLEER.

This chain links TRBV7-2 with TRBJ1-1, with D maybe TRBD1 (5 bases). Per the germline V gene, CDR1 is SGHTA and CDR2 is FQGNSA. The CDR3 sequence is 13 residues long. V was shortened by 7 bases and J by 2 bases, with 11 bases between the two germline ends. This CDR3 reads CASKPGPNTEAFF. The CDR3 nucleotides read TGTGCCAGCAAACCGGGACCTAACACTGAAGCTTTCTTT.

The V gene is TRBV7-9, the J gene TRBJ2-3; D is unresolved. Trimming pared 4 bases from V and 0 bases from J, leaving 5 bases between. Germline-derived CDR1 and CDR2 are SEHNR and FQNEAQ (reference sequence). This CDR3 region has 13 residues. CDR3 loop: CASSSGSTDTQYF. The CDR3 DNA reads TGTGCCAGCAGCTCCGGCAGCACAGATACGCAGTATTTT.

With regard to this clone: A much larger clone differs by one base, so this may be a read error. The chain joins TRBV9 to TRBJ1-6; 7 nucleotides align to TRBD1. The CDR3 extends over 13 amino acids. The ends lost 3 bases at V and 8 bases at J; junction bases unmatched: 2. CDR1 is SGDLS and CDR2 is YYNGEE in the germline V gene. The chain's CDR3 is CASSGTGDSPLHF. The CDR3 nucleotides read TGTGCCAGCAGCGGTACAGGGGATTCACCCCTCCACTTT.

The chain has TRBV30 and TRBJ2-7; TRBD1 matches 8 bases. The CDR3 is 17 residues long. Germline assignment: CDR1 GTSNPN and CDR2 SVGIG (reference sequence). The V gene end was trimmed by 0 bases and the J gene end by 0 bases; junction bases not matched to a gene: 10. Here the CDR3 reads CAWSVPPSGTGSYEQYF. The CDR3 DNA sequence: TGTGCCTGGAGTGTACCCCCCTCCGGGACAGGCTCCTACGAGCAGTACTTC.

The chain recombines TRBV19 with TRBJ1-2; 7 nucleotides align to TRBD1. CDR1 LNHDA and CDR2 SQIVND come from the germline V gene (reference sequence). The V gene end was trimmed by 4 bases and the J gene end by 4 bases; junction bases not matched to a gene: 3. The CDR3 totals 13 residues. In DNA, the CDR3 is TGTGCCAGTAGTAGGGACAGCATCTATGGCTACACCTTC. As protein: CASSRDSIYGYTF.

This clone was recorded only once. This CDR3 reads CASSYGYSGANVLTF. In DNA, the CDR3 is TGTGCCAGCAGCTACGGGTACTCTGGGGCCAACGTCCTGACTTTC. V gene TRBV6-6 combines with J gene TRBJ2-6; D uncertain. Germline assignment: CDR1 MNHNY and CDR2 SVGAGI (reference sequence). The V end was cut by 6 bases, the J end by 0 bases, with 9 bases between. The CDR3 totals 15 residues.

This clone was counted a single time. The genes are TRBV18 and TRBJ1-4; 10 nucleotides line up with TRBD1. CDR1 and CDR2 from the germline V gene are KGHSH and LQKENI. V gave up 2 bases and J gave up 6 bases; unmatched junction bases: 9. The CDR3 runs 17 residues. The CDR3 spells CASSPLSPGQGHEKLFF. The CDR3 DNA follows: TGTGCCAGCTCACCATTGTCCCCGGGACAGGGGCATGAAAAACTGTTTTTT. The full variable domain, with the rest looked up from reference TRBV18 and TRBJ1-4, is NAGVMQNPRHLVRRRGQEARLRCSPMKGHSHVYWYRQLPEEGLKFMVYLQKENIIDESGMPKERFSAEFPKEGPSILRIQQVVRGDSAAYFCASSPLSPGQGHEKLFFGSGTQLSVL.

This clone has only one observation. In DNA form, the CDR3 reads TGTGCCAGCACCCCCTCGGGGGGGACCTATGGCTACACCTTC. Amino acids: CASTPSGGTYGYTF. This chain joins TRBV6-2 or TRBV6-3 and TRBJ1-2; D may be TRBD1 (5 bases). Looked up from germline, CDR1 is MNHEY and CDR2 is SVGEGT. The CDR3 loop spans 14 amino acids. V dropped 7 bases and J dropped 4 bases, with 16 bases sitting between them.

The genes are TRBV5-4 and TRBJ2-1, with D maybe TRBD1 (5 bases). CDR1 SGHNT and CDR2 YYREEE come from the germline V gene (reference sequence). CDR3 length: 16 amino acids. Trimming took off 5 bases at V and 10 bases at J, with 25 bases between the two ends. CDR3 region: CASRGMGLVPSREQFF. CDR3 sequence (DNA): TGTGCCAGCAGGGGGATGGGGCTAGTCCCCTCAAGGGAGCAGTTCTTC.

Concerning this clone itself: Other nucleotide sequences from this sample produce the same CDR3. The chain joins TRBV24-1 to TRBJ2-3, with a weak D call TRBD1 (6 bases). Germline V gene sequence: CDR1 KGHDR, CDR2 SFDVKD. The germline V and J ends were trimmed by 5 bases and 1 base, with 6 bases remaining between them. There are 13 residues in the CDR3. CDR3 in DNA: TGTGCCACCAGTGCAGGGGGCACAGATACGCAGTATTTT. It is translated as CATSAGGTDTQYF.

The genes are TRBV30 and TRBJ2-1; D is unclear. Germline assignment: CDR1 GTSNPN and CDR2 SVGIG (reference sequence). The CDR3 covers 13 residues. V gave up 3 bases and J gave up 0 bases, with 6 bases separating them. CDR3 region: CAWRMSSYNEQFF. The CDR3 DNA sequence: TGTGCCTGGAGGATGAGCTCCTACAATGAGCAGTTCTTC.

V is TRBV5-5 and J is TRBJ2-4; D gene ambiguous. The CDR3 is made up of 14 amino acids. Germline V CDR1 and CDR2: SGHKS, YYEKEE (reference sequence). Deletions cut 4 bases from V and 8 bases from J, with 16 bases between. DNA of the CDR3: TGTGCCAGCAGCCTACAGATGCTAGGTGACATTCAGTACTTC. It is translated as CASSLQMLGDIQYF.

As to this clone: Other nucleotide sequences from this sample produce the same CDR3. This rearrangement joins TRBV18 to TRBJ1-3; D call uncertain. CDR3 size: 14 residues. Germline lookup yields CDR1 KGHSH and CDR2 LQKENI. Trimming took off 3 bases at V and 1 base at J, with 7 bases between the two ends. The CDR3 is CASSPTDSGNTIYF. The CDR3 DNA sequence: TGTGCCAGCTCACCGACGGATTCTGGAAACACCATATATTTT.

This clone was seen just once. The rearrangement links TRBV5-8 to TRBJ1-4; the match to TRBD1 covers 9 bases. The CDR3 has 16 residues. The ends lost 3 bases at V and 4 bases at J; junction bases unmatched: 7. Germline V lookup: CDR1 SGHTS, CDR2 YDEGEE. CDR3 in amino acids: CASSSGTGRNNEKLFF. CDR3 bases: TGTGCCAGCAGCTCCGGGACAGGGCGAAATAATGAAAAACTGTTTTTT.

The rearrangement uses TRBV5-1 and TRBJ1-6; perhaps TRBD1 as D (5 bases). Deletions cut 7 bases from V and 1 base from J, with 9 bases between. CDR3 length equals 14 residues. CDR1 is SGHRS and CDR2 is YFSETQ in the germline V gene. CDR3 DNA sequence: TGCGCCAGCGCCGGGGGGTCCTATAATTCACCCCTCCACTTT. Protein sequence: CASAGGSYNSPLHF.

The rearrangement uses TRBV18 and TRBJ2-5, with a tentative D call TRBD2 (5 bases). V lost 3 bases to trimming and J lost 13 bases, with 15 bases between them. The CDR3 sequence is 12 residues long. Per the germline V gene, CDR1 is KGHSH and CDR2 is LQKENI. In nucleotides, the CDR3 is TGTGCCAGCTCACCCGGGGAGTCCCCGACGTACTTC. Amino acids: CASSPGESPTYF.

The rearrangement links TRBV27 to TRBJ1-6, with 9 bases identical to TRBD1. V was clipped by 1 base and J by 7 bases; unmatched bases: 2. This CDR3 region has 15 residues. Germline lookup yields CDR1 MNHEY and CDR2 SMNVEV (reference sequence). CDR3 DNA: TGTGCCAGCAGTTTATGGGACAGGGTAAATTCACCCCTCCACTTT. Translation gives CASSLWDRVNSPLHF.

The chain joins TRBV7-9 to TRBJ1-2, with no clear D. V was trimmed by 1 base and J by 1 base, leaving 16 bases between them. The CDR3 contains 17 residues. Germline CDR1 is SEHNR and CDR2 is FQNEAQ (reference sequence). As DNA, the CDR3 is TGTGCCAGCAGCTTAGGTAGAGCTACCGTAAATAACTATGGCTACACCTTC. Amino acids: CASSLGRATVNNYGYTF.

This chain links TRBV29-1 with TRBJ1-2; perhaps TRBD1 as D (5 bases). The CDR3 loop spans 11 amino acids. Looked up from germline, CDR1 is SQVTM and CDR2 is ANQGSEA. V was clipped by 3 bases and J by 7 bases, with 9 bases between them. The CDR3: CSVEAGSGYTF. CDR3 nucleotide sequence: TGCAGCGTTGAGGCAGGGTCTGGCTACACCTTC. The variable domain in full, with the rest retrieved from reference TRBV29-1 and TRBJ1-2, is SAVISQKPSRDICQRGTSLTIQCQVDSQVTMMFWYRQQPGQSLTLIATANQGSEATYESGFVIDKFPISRPNLTFSTLTVSNMSPEDSSIYLCSVEAGSGYTFGSGTRLTVV.

The chain links TRBV10-3 to TRBJ2-7; D call uncertain. Germline V gene lookup returns CDR1 ENHRY and CDR2 SYGVKD. This CDR3 has 11 amino acids. V lost 6 bases and J 5 bases, leaving 8 bases between the germline ends. DNA of the CDR3: TGTGCCATCAGACTCGGCGACGAGCAGTACTTC. It encodes CAIRLGDEQYF.

The J gene is TRBJ2-2, the V gene TRBV7-9; D possibly corresponds to TRBD2 (6 bases). The CDR3 is 16 residues long. CDR1 is SEHNR, CDR2 FQNEAQ, per germline (reference sequence). The V and J ends lost 4 bases and 2 bases respectively, with 14 bases between them. CDR3 protein: CASSSGGSGNTGELFF. CDR3 sequence (DNA): TGTGCCAGCAGCTCTGGGGGTAGCGGTAACACCGGGGAGCTGTTTTTT.

The rearrangement joins TRBV29-1 to TRBJ1-2; TRBD1 might be the D (5 bases). V was shortened by 1 base and J by 6 bases, with 9 bases between the two germline ends. Germline V gene lookup returns CDR1 SQVTM and CDR2 ANQGSEA. The CDR3 sequence is 12 residues long. For the CDR3, the DNA is TGCAGCGTTGAAGGGACATTGCATGGCTACACCTTC. Translated, it gives CSVEGTLHGYTF.

The chain couples TRBV19 to TRBJ2-7; TRBD1 agrees at 7 bases. This CDR3 has 13 residues. Germline CDR1 is LNHDA and CDR2 is SQIVND (reference sequence). V was clipped by 5 bases and J by 6 bases; unmatched bases: 7. The CDR3 reads CASSPTGLGEQYF. DNA for the CDR3: TGTGCCAGTAGTCCGACAGGGTTGGGCGAGCAGTACTTC.

This sequence joins TRBV7-3 and TRBJ1-6, with 7 bases that match TRBD1. J gave up 0 bases and V 5 bases, and 7 bases lay outside the gene matches. This CDR3 contains 17 residues. The germline gives CDR1 SGHTA, CDR2 FQGTGA. CDR3 protein: CASSAGDSLSYNSPLHF. The CDR3 DNA sequence: TGTGCCAGCAGCGCGGGGGACAGTCTCTCCTATAATTCACCCCTCCACTTT.